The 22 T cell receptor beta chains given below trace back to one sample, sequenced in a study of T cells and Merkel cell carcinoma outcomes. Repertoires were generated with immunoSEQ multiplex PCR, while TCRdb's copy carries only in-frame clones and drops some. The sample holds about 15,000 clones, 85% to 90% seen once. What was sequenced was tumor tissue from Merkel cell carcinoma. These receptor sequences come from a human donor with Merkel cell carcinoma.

CDR3 sequence reads: CASTEGGSGNTIYF. The CDR3 region has the DNA TGTGCCAGCACCGAAGGGGGCTCTGGAAACACCATATATTTT. The chain is built from TRBV6-5 and TRBJ1-3, with a possible D match to TRBD1 (6 bases). CDR1 and CDR2 from the germline V gene are MNHEY and SVGAGI. The V end lost 7 bases, the J end lost 0 bases, and 10 bases lay between the germline ends. This CDR3 contains 14 residues.

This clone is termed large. CDR3 residues: CASSQTGTGNTIYF. CDR3 sequence (DNA): TGCGCCAGCAGCCAGACAGGGACTGGAAACACCATATATTTT. This chain links TRBV4-1 with TRBJ1-3; 7 bases match TRBD1. V lost 3 bases to trimming and J lost 2 bases; unmatched junction nucleotides: 1. CDR1 MGHRA and CDR2 YSYEKL come from the germline V gene. The CDR3 loop spans 14 amino acids.

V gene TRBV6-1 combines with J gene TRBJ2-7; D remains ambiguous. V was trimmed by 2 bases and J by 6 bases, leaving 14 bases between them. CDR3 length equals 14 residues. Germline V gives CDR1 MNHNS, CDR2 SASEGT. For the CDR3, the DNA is TGTGCCAGCAGTGAACGCCGCAGAGTAGGCGAGCAGTACTTC. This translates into CASSERRRVGEQYF.

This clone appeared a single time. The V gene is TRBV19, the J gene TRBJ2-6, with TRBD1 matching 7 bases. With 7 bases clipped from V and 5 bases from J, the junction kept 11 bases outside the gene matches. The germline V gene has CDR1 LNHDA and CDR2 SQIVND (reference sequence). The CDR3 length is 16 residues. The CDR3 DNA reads TGTGCCAGTACCTATTCTCGACAGGGTAGGGCCAACGTCCTGACTTTC. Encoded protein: CASTYSRQGRANVLTF. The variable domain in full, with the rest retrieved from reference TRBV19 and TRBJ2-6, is DGGITQSPKYLFRKEGQNVTLSCEQNLNHDAMYWYRQDPGQGLRLIYYSQIVNDFQKGDIAEGYSVSREKKESFPLTVTSAQKNPTAFYLCASTYSRQGRANVLTFGAGSRLTVL.

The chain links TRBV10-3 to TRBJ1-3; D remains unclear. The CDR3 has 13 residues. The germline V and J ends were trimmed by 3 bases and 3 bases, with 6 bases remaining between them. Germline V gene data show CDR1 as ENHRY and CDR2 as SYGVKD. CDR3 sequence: CAISDILGNTIYF. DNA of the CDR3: TGTGCCATCAGTGATATTCTTGGAAACACCATATATTTT.

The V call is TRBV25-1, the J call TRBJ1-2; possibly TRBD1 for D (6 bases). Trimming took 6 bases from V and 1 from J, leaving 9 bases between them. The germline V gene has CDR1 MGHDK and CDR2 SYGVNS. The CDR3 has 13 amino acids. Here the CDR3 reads CASRADSNYGYTF. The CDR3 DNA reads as TGTGCCAGCAGAGCGGACAGTAACTATGGCTACACCTTC.

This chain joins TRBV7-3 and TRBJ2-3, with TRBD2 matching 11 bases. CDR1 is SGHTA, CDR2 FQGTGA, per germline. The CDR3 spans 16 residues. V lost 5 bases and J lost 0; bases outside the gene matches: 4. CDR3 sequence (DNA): TGTGCCAGCAGCCCCGGGACTAGCGGAAGCACAGATACGCAGTATTTT. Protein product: CASSPGTSGSTDTQYF.

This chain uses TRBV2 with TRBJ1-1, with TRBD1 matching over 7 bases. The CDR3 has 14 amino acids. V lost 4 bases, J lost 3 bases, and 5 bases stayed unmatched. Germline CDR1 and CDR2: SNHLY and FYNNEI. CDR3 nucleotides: TGTGCCAGCAGTGGTGACAGGGTTCACACTGAAGCTTTCTTT. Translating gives CASSGDRVHTEAFF. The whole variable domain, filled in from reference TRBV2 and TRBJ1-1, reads EPEVTQTPSHQVTQMGQEVILRCVPISNHLYFYWYRQILGQKVEFLVSFYNNEISEKSEIFDDQFSVERPDGSNFTLKIRSTKLEDSAMYFCASSGDRVHTEAFFGQGTRLTVV.

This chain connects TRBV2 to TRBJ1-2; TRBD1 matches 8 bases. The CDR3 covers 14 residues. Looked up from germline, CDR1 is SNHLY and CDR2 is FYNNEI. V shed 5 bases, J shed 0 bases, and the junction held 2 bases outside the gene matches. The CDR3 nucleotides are TGTGCCAGCAGTCAGGACAGGGCTAACTATGGCTACACCTTC. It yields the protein CASSQDRANYGYTF. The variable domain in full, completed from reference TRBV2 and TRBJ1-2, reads EPEVTQTPSHQVTQMGQEVILRCVPISNHLYFYWYRQILGQKVEFLVSFYNNEISEKSEIFDDQFSVERPDGSNFTLKIRSTKLEDSAMYFCASSQDRANYGYTFGSGTRLTVV.

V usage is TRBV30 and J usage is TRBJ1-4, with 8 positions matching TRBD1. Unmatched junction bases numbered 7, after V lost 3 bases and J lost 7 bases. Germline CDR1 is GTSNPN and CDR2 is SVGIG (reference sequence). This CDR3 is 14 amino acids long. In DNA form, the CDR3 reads TGTGCCTGGAGCCTCAGGGGGCAGAGTGAAAAACTGTTTTTT. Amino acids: CAWSLRGQSEKLFF.

CDR3 loop: CASSLETGTTQNYGYTF. The CDR3 DNA follows: TGTGCCAGCAGCTTAGAGACAGGGACGACCCAGAACTATGGCTACACCTTC. The chain combines TRBV7-9 with TRBJ1-2, with 7 bases that match TRBD1. The CDR3 length is 17 residues. J gave up 2 bases and V 1 base, and 10 bases lay outside the gene matches. CDR1 is SEHNR, CDR2 FQNEAQ, per germline (reference sequence). The full variable domain, rest sourced from reference TRBV7-9 and TRBJ1-2, is DTGVSQNPRHKITKRGQNVTFRCDPISEHNRLYWYRQTLGQGPEFLTYFQNEAQLEKSRLLSDRFSAERPKGSFSTLEIQRTEQGDSAMYLCASSLETGTTQNYGYTFGSGTRLTVV.

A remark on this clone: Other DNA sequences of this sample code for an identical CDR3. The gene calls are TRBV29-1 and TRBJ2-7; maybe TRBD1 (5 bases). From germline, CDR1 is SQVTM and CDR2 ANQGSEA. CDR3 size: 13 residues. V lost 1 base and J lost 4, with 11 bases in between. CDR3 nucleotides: TGCAGCGTTGAAGCCGACAGAGCGTACGAGCAGTACTTC. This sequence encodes CSVEADRAYEQYF.

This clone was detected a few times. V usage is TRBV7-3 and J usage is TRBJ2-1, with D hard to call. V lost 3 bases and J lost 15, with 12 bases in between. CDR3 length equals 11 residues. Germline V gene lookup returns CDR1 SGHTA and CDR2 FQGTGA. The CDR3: CASSFRSDWFF. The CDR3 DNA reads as TGTGCCAGCAGCTTCCGTTCTGATTGGTTCTTC.

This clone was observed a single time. In nucleotides, the CDR3 is TGTGCCAGTAGTATAGAGCAGGAGTTAAGCAATCAGCCCCAGCATTTT. Translation: CASSIEQELSNQPQHF. The chain carries TRBV19 and TRBJ1-5; D uncertain. Germline V gene data show CDR1 as LNHDA and CDR2 as SQIVND (reference sequence). V was shortened by 0 bases and J by 1 base, with 10 bases between the two germline ends. This CDR3 spans 16 amino acids.

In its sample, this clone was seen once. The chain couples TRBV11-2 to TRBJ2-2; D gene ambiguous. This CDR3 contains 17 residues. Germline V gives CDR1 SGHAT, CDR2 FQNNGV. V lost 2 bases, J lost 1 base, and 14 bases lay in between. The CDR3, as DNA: TGTGCCAGCAGCTTACGCCGGGTTAGCTTGAACACCGGGGAGCTGTTTTTT. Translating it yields CASSLRRVSLNTGELFF. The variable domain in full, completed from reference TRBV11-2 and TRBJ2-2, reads EAGVAQSPRYKIIEKRQSVAFWCNPISGHATLYWYQQILGQGPKLLIQFQNNGVVDDSQLPKDRFSAERLKGVDSTLKIQPAKLEDSAVYLCASSLRRVSLNTGELFFGEGSRLTVL.

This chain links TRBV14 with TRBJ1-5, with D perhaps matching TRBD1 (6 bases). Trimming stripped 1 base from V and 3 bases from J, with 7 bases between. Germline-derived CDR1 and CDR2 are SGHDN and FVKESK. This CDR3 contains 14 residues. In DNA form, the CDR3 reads TGTGCCAGCAGCCAAGCAGGGGTCAATCAGCCCCAGCATTTT. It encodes CASSQAGVNQPQHF.

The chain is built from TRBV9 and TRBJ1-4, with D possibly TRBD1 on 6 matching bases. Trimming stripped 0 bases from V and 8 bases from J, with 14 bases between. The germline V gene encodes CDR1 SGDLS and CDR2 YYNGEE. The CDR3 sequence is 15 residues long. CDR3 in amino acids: CASSVATGGYEKLFF. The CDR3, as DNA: TGTGCCAGCAGCGTAGCGACAGGCGGATACGAAAAACTGTTTTTT.

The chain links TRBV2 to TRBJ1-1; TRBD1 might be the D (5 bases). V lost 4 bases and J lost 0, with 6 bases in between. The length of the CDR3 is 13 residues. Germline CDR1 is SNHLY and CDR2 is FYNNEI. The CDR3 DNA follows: TGTGCCAGCAGTGGACAGTTGAACACTGAAGCTTTCTTT. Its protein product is CASSGQLNTEAFF.

The DNA for the CDR3 is TGTGCCAGCAGCTTTGGGCTCGTGGGCACTGAAGCTTTCTTT. This encodes CASSFGLVGTEAFF. This rearrangement joins TRBV11-2 to TRBJ1-1; D gene uncertain. Trimming left V 3 bases short and J 4 bases short, with 12 bases between. CDR3 length equals 14 residues. The germline V gene encodes CDR1 SGHAT and CDR2 FQNNGV.

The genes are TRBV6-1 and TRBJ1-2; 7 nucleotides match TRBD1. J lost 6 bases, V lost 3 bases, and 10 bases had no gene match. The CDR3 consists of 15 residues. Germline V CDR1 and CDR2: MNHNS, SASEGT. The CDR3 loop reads CASSDPTTGLNGYTF. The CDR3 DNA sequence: TGTGCCAGCAGTGACCCGACGACAGGGCTAAATGGCTACACCTTC.

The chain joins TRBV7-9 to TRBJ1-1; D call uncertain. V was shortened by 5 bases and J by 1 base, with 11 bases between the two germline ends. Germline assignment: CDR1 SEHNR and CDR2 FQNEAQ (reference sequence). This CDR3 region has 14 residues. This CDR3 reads CASSPRAGNTEAFF. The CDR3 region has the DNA TGTGCCAGCAGCCCTCGTGCAGGGAACACTGAAGCTTTCTTT.

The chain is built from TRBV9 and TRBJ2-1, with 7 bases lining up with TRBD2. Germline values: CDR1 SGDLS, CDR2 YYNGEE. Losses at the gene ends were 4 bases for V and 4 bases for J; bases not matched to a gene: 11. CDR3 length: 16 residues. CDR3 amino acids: CASSPRYQLAYNEQFF. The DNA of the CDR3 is TGTGCCAGCAGCCCCCGATATCAACTAGCGTACAATGAGCAGTTCTTC. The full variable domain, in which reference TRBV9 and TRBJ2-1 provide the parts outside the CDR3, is DSGVTQTPKHLITATGQRVTLRCSPRSGDLSVYWYQQSLDQGLQFLIQYYNGEERAKGNILERFSAQQFPDLHSELNLSSLELGDSALYFCASSPRYQLAYNEQFFGPGTRLTVL.